This T cell receptor beta chain derives from a study of blood T cell repertoires in COVID-19. Study context: Sites across the United States, Italy and Spain contributed samples from acute and convalescent COVID-19. The analysed material was cDNA or gDNA that came from T cells, B-cell-depleted T cells, or PBMCs.

In germline, CDR1 is SGHNT, CDR2 YYREEE (reference sequence). The CDR3 spans 15 residues. The junction had 13 bases not matched to a gene; V was cut back by 4 bases and J by 8 bases. Some clones are missing from TCRdb's copy, which holds only in-frame ones; the method was immunoSEQ multiplex PCR. The sample comprises 75,000 to 95,000 clones, 70% to 90% of which are singletons, and about 4.8% rests with the top ten. This clonotype was obtained from a man in his fifties with active COVID-19. The chain uses TRBV5-4 and TRBJ1-2; 8 positions match TRBD1. Input material: peripheral blood. CDR3 DNA sequence: TGTGCCAGCAGCCCACCAGGGGGCGCGGTTGGCGGCTACACCTTC. This gives the protein CASSPPGGAVGGYTF.